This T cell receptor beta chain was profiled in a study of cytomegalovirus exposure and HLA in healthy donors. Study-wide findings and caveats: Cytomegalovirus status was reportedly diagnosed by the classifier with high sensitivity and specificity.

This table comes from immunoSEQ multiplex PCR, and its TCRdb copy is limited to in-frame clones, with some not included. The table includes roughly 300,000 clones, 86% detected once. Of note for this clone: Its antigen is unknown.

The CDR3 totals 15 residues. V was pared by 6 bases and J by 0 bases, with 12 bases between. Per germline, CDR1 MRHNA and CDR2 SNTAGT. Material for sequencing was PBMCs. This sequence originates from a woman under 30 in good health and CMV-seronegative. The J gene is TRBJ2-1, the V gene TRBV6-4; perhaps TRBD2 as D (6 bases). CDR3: CASRAGRSSYNEQFF. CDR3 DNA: TGTGCCAGCAGAGCGGGTAGAAGCTCCTACAATGAGCAGTTCTTC.